Listed below are T cell receptor beta chains from one sample, sequenced in a study of early stage breast cancer tumors. Generated by immunoSEQ multiplex PCR, the TCRdb table keeps only in-frame clones and is missing some. The sample lists 25,000 to 30,000 clones, just under 85% seen once, with over 8.5% in the top ten. Sequencing was performed on blood. The receptors come from a person between 50 and 60 years old with breast cancer. Both conserved end residues are part of each CDR3. D genes are given only for firm matches. For some rows the clone size is stated as once, few or many, or as a class when expanded; others skip it.

>TRBJ1-6|TRBV19|NA|few
TGTGCCAGTAGTATAGGCCAGGGGACACCCCTCCACTTT
CASSIGQGTPLHF
>TRBJ2-7|TRBV2|TRBD1|NA
TGTGCCAGCAGTGAAGCGAACAGGGGTTTGTACGAGCAGTACTTC
CASSEANRGLYEQYF
>TRBJ1-2|TRBV10-3|NA|NA
TGTGCCATCAGTGAGACAGTAAACTATGGCTACACCTTC
CAISETVNYGYTF
>TRBJ1-1|TRBV5-8|NA|NA
TGTGCCAGCAGCTTTCGTGTGAACACTGAAGCTTTCTTT
CASSFRVNTEAFF
>TRBJ2-4|TRBV14|NA|NA
TGTGCCAGCAGCCAGTGGGTGACAGTTTCCAAAAACATTCAGTACTTC
CASSQWVTVSKNIQYF
>TRBJ2-5|TRBV18|TRBD1|NA
TGTGCCAGCTCCCCAGGACAGGGGAAGACCCAGTACTTC
CASSPGQGKTQYF
>TRBJ2-1|TRBV9|TRBD2|NA
TGTGCCAGCAGCGTAGATTTAACCCCGGGGGGGCCAAGGAATGAGCAGTTCTTC
CASSVDLTPGGPRNEQFF
>TRBJ1-6|TRBV2|NA|NA
TGTGCCAGCAGTGGGGGGGGGCGGTATTCACCCCTCCACTTT
CASSGGGRYSPLHF
>TRBJ1-2|TRBV6-5|NA|NA
TGTGCCAGCAGTTACGGTCCCTATGGCTACACCTTC
CASSYGPYGYTF
>TRBJ1-1|TRBV28|NA|NA
TGTGCCAGCAGTTTTCAGGCTGAAGCTTTCTTT
CASSFQAEAFF
>TRBJ2-3|TRBV10-3|NA|NA
TGTGCCATCAGTGAGTCCCCCGGGGAAGAGGGGTATTTT
CAISESPGEEGYF
>TRBJ2-3|TRBV7-3|NA|NA
TGTGCCAGCAGCTCCCTAGACAGCACAGATACGCAGTATTTT
CASSSLDSTDTQYF
>TRBJ2-7|TRBV7-6|TRBD1|NA
TGTGCCAGCAGCTTGACAGGGGTTTACGAGCAGTACTTC
CASSLTGVYEQYF
>TRBJ2-3|TRBV2|NA|NA
TGTGCCAGCAGTGACGGGGCCCGAGGCACAGATACGCAGTATTTT
CASSDGARGTDTQYF
>TRBJ1-4|TRBV5-4|NA|NA
TGTGCCAGCAGCTTGGCGGCAGGAAGGGGCGAAAAACTGTTTTTT
CASSLAAGRGEKLFF
>TRBJ2-3|TRBV18|TRBD1|NA
TGTGCCAGCTCATCCTCCACAGGGGCAAGGGCCGGAGATACGCAGTATTTT
CASSSSTGARAGDTQYF
>TRBJ1-2|TRBV29-1|NA|NA
TGCAGCGTAGGACCCAGCCTCAACTATGGCTACACCTTC
CSVGPSLNYGYTF
>TRBJ2-3|TRBV2|TRBD2|NA
TGTGCCAGCGGGTCTAGCGGGGATACGCAGTATTTT
CASGSSGDTQYF